The rows below give T cell receptor beta chains drawn from one sample of a study of cytomegalovirus exposure and HLA in healthy donors. The data were produced by immunoSEQ multiplex PCR, yet TCRdb's version contains in-frame clones alone and is incomplete. The table has tens of thousands of clones, roughly 78% seen once. Sequencing was performed on PBMCs. The receptor source for this set is a man aged 40-49 years in good health and CMV-seronegative. The CDR3 runs from the conserved cysteine through the conserved F or W. D genes are given only for firm matches. Some rows mark clone size as missing; the rest say once, few, many or name a class of expanded clone.

NA	TRBJ2-5	TRBD2	TRBV28	TGTGCCGGCAGGGGACTAGCGGGAGAGACCCAGTACTTC	CAGRGLAGETQYF
NA	TRBJ2-7	NA	TRBV9	TGTGCCAGCAGCAGACAGGATCTGGCATCCTACGAGCAGTACTTC	CASSRQDLASYEQYF
once	TRBJ1-1	NA	TRBV19	TGTGCCAGTAGTATAGGCCCGGGGGGTCGGGCGACTGAAGCTTTCTTT	CASSIGPGGRATEAFF
NA	TRBJ1-4	TRBD1	TRBV19	TGTGCCAGTAGTTCTCTAGGGACAGGGAATGAAAAACTGTTTTTT	CASSSLGTGNEKLFF
NA	TRBJ2-7	NA	TRBV28	TGTGCCAGCAGTCTCGCCGGGACACTGGGGAGGGGTGAGCAGTACTTC	CASSLAGTLGRGEQYF
NA	TRBJ2-7	TRBD1	TRBV15	TGTGCCACCAGCACCCGACAGGGATACTCCTACGAGCAGTACTTC	CATSTRQGYSYEQYF
NA	TRBJ2-7	TRBD2	TRBV5-6	TGTGCCAGCAGCGAGGGAACGACTAGCGGATACGAGCAGTACTTC	CASSEGTTSGYEQYF
NA	TRBJ1-1	TRBD1	TRBV28	TGTGCCAGCAGTGAGGGGGCCCTGAACACTGAAGCTTTCTTT	CASSEGALNTEAFF
NA	TRBJ1-5	NA	TRBV2	TGTGCCAGCAGCGACCGCGGAGTTAATCAGCCCCAGCATTTT	CASSDRGVNQPQHF
NA	TRBJ1-1	TRBD1	TRBV28	TGTGCCAGCACCAGGGGGAGGAGCAGTCGGAACACTGAAGCTTTCTTT	CASTRGRSSRNTEAFF
NA	TRBJ2-1	NA	TRBV7-9	TGTGCCAGCAGCCTTCCGGGGAGTATCCATGAGCAGTTCTTC	CASSLPGSIHEQFF
NA	TRBJ2-5	TRBD1	TRBV5-1	TGCGCCAGCAGCTTGGGGGACAGGGACTTGAGTGAGACCCAGTACTTC	CASSLGDRDLSETQYF
NA	TRBJ2-1	TRBD2	TRBV10-3	TGTGCCATCAGCAGACTAGCGGGAGTTAAGGGCAATGAGCAGTTCTTC	CAISRLAGVKGNEQFF
NA	TRBJ2-7	NA	TRBV29-1	TGCAGCGTTAACCCACGCGGGGCCTCCTACGAGCAGTACTTC	CSVNPRGASYEQYF
NA	TRBJ2-1	TRBD1	TRBV11-3	TGTGCCAGCAGCTGGTCACCGGGACAGGGGAACAATGAGCAGTTCTTC	CASSWSPGQGNNEQFF
NA	TRBJ1-2	NA	TRBV7-6	TGTGCCAGCAGCTTAACGCAGGGGTCTCTAGAGGGCTACACCTTC	CASSLTQGSLEGYTF
NA	TRBJ2-7	TRBD1	TRBV5-4	TGTGCCAGCAGCCCGACAGGGGGCACCTCCTACGAGCAGTACTTC	CASSPTGGTSYEQYF
NA	TRBJ2-7	NA	TRBV10-2	TGCGCCAGCAGTCTTTCCTACGAGCAGTACTTC	CASSLSYEQYF
NA	TRBJ1-4	NA	TRBV30	TGTGCCTGGAGAAGGGACATGGGCGCTAATGAAAAACTGTTTTTT	CAWRRDMGANEKLFF
few	TRBJ2-2	TRBD2	TRBV4-2	TGTGCCAGCAGCCAAGAGTCAGCGGGAGGGCCGTTGACCGGGGAGCTGTTTTTT	CASSQESAGGPLTGELFF
NA	TRBJ2-1	NA	TRBV25-1	TGTGCCAGCAGTGAGCCGGGACAAACCAATGAGCAGTTCTTC	CASSEPGQTNEQFF
NA	TRBJ2-1	TRBD2	TRBV19	TGTGCCAGTAGCGGGAGGGCCAATGAGCAGTTCTTC	CASSGRANEQFF
NA	TRBJ1-2	NA	TRBV30	TGTGCCTGTCGGGGTAACTATGGCTACACCTTC	CACRGNYGYTF
NA	TRBJ2-3	TRBD2	TRBV28	TGTGCCAGCAGTTCCGAACCGGGACTAGCGGGAGGAATTGGAGATACGCAGTATTTT	CASSSEPGLAGGIGDTQYF
NA	TRBJ1-5	TRBD1	TRBV10-3	TGTGCCATCAGTGAGGGCCCGACAGGGCAATCGACCCAGCATTTT	CAISEGPTGQSTQHF
NA	TRBJ2-3	TRBD2	TRBV11-3	TGTGCCAGCAGCTTAGGTAGCGGGCGCACAGATACGCAGTATTTT	CASSLGSGRTDTQYF
few	TRBJ1-5	NA	TRBV7-2	TGTGCCAGCAGATTAACAGGGAATGGGGATCAGCCCCAGCATTTT	CASRLTGNGDQPQHF
NA	TRBJ1-3	TRBD1	TRBV9	TGTGCCAGCAGCGGGACAGGGGGCGGCGGAAACACCATATATTTT	CASSGTGGGGNTIYF
NA	TRBJ2-1	TRBD2	TRBV5-1	TGCGCCAGCAGCTTACCAGGACTAGCAGGTTCCTACAATGAGCAGTTCTTC	CASSLPGLAGSYNEQFF
few	TRBJ2-1	NA	TRBV27	TGTGCCAGCAGGGGGACTGCCTCCTACAATGAGCAGTTCTTC	CASRGTASYNEQFF
once	TRBJ2-7	NA	TRBV28	TGTGCCAGCAGTCCCGGCGGGAAGGTGACTTCCTACGAGCAGTACTTC	CASSPGGKVTSYEQYF
NA	TRBJ2-5	TRBD1	TRBV5-4	TGTGCCAGCAGCTTGGGGGGACAGGGGAGACTTGGGACCCAGTACTTC	CASSLGGQGRLGTQYF
NA	TRBJ2-7	NA	TRBV11-2	TGTGCCAGCAGCTTAGATTGGTCGCCAGCCTACGAGCAGTACTTC	CASSLDWSPAYEQYF
NA	TRBJ1-3	NA	TRBV9	TGTGCCAGCAGCACCCGGGGAGGAGAGAGAAACACCATATATTTT	CASSTRGGERNTIYF
NA	TRBJ1-2	TRBD1	TRBV5-1	TGCGCCAGCAGCCCCGACAGGGGATATGGCTACACCTTC	CASSPDRGYGYTF
NA	TRBJ2-7	TRBD1	TRBV5-6	TGTGCCAGCAGCTTTAGGGGGACAGGGATGGTCGAGCAGTACTTC	CASSFRGTGMVEQYF
NA	TRBJ1-5	NA	TRBV9	TGTGCCAGCAGCCTCAGGGGTGGCAATCAGCCCCAGCATTTT	CASSLRGGNQPQHF
NA	TRBJ1-5	NA	TRBV28	TGTGCCAGCAGTGTAGTTTACGGCAATCAGCCCCAGCATTTT	CASSVVYGNQPQHF
NA	TRBJ1-2	NA	TRBV27	TGTGCCAGCAGTGACGCGGACAGTACGTGGGAGGGTAACTATGGCTACACCTTC	CASSDADSTWEGNYGYTF
NA	TRBJ2-7	NA	TRBV11-2	TGTGCCAGCAGCTCTCTTAGAAGCAAGGGGCACGGGCAGTACTTC	CASSSLRSKGHGQYF
NA	TRBJ2-3	NA	TRBV27	TGTGCCAGCAGTGGGTGGCAGGAGGACGGCACAGATACGCAGTATTTT	CASSGWQEDGTDTQYF
NA	TRBJ2-4	NA	TRBV5-1	TGCGCCAGCAGCTTGGACTCGGGACTAGCCAAAAACATTCAGTACTTC	CASSLDSGLAKNIQYF
NA	TRBJ2-3	TRBD1	TRBV5-1	TGCGCCAGCAGCTTGCGGGACAGAGACACAGATACGCAGTATTTT	CASSLRDRDTDTQYF
NA	TRBJ2-2	NA	TRBV27	TGTGCCAGCAGACGACTCCCCGGGGAGCTGTTTTTT	CASRRLPGELFF
NA	TRBJ1-5	NA	TRBV7-9	TGTGCCAGCAGCTTGGAGAATCAGCCCCAGCATTTT	CASSLENQPQHF
once	TRBJ2-3	TRBD2	TRBV7-3	TGTGCCAGCAGCTTGAGGCGGGAGACGACAGATACGCAGTATTTT	CASSLRRETTDTQYF
NA	TRBJ2-3	TRBD2	TRBV7-6	TGTGCCAGCAGCTTAGGACTAGCGGGAGGGCCCACAGATACGCAGTATTTT	CASSLGLAGGPTDTQYF
NA	TRBJ2-1	TRBD2	TRBV15	TGTGCCACCAGCAGAGATCTCGCGGGAGGGTCCCATGAGCAGTTCTTC	CATSRDLAGGSHEQFF
NA	TRBJ2-7	NA	TRBV19	TGTGCCACTAGTAGTGGCGGCCCAACCCCCTACGAGCAGTACTTC	CATSSGGPTPYEQYF
few	TRBJ2-5	TRBD2	TRBV14	TGTGCCAGCAGCCAAGTAACTAGCGGGGGTCCAGAGACCCAGTACTTC	CASSQVTSGGPETQYF
NA	TRBJ2-3	NA	TRBV6-6	TGTGCCAGCAGTTTCACAGAACCCACCTTCCCAGATACGCAGTATTTT	CASSFTEPTFPDTQYF
NA	TRBJ2-1	TRBD1	TRBV6-5	TGTGCCAGCAGTTCCGACAGGGGGGGAAGGTACAATGAGCAGTTCTTC	CASSSDRGGRYNEQFF
NA	TRBJ1-2	NA	TRBV5-6	TGTGCCAGCAGCGAACAGGGTCTCCAGTTCTATGGCTACACCTTC	CASSEQGLQFYGYTF
few	TRBJ2-1	NA	TRBV30	TGTGCCTGGAGTGTCCGAGTCTCCTACAATGAGCAGTTCTTC	CAWSVRVSYNEQFF
NA	TRBJ2-1	NA	TRBV28	TGTGCCAGCAGTGAAGGGCCCAAACGGGGTGAGCAGTTCTTC	CASSEGPKRGEQFF
NA	TRBJ2-7	NA	TRBV5-6	TGTGCCAGCAGCTTGGGCCCGCGCGTAATATACGAGCAGTACTTC	CASSLGPRVIYEQYF